The entry that follows covers one T cell receptor (beta chain) sequence. TCRdb's copy holds only in-frame clones and misses some; the assay was immunoSEQ multiplex PCR. The sample shows tens of thousands of clones, about 89% of them seen only once. V lost 4 bases to trimming and J lost 4 bases; unmatched junction nucleotides: 7. Germline CDR1 is MGHRA and CDR2 is YSYEKL. This CDR3 has 15 residues. These data originate in a study of Tregs in tolerant kidney transplant recipients. The sequence was obtained from a human donor in good health. The rearrangement links TRBV4-1 to TRBJ1-2; 9 bases match TRBD1. The specimen was Tregs from blood. DNA for the CDR3: TGCGCCAGCAGCCCCCAAATGGACAGGGGCTATGGCTACACCTTC. This gives the protein CASSPQMDRGYGYTF.